This T cell receptor beta chain was recovered during a study of blood T cell repertoires in COVID-19. The CDR3 has 18 residues. V lost 1 base and J lost 6; bases outside the gene matches: 11. Germline CDR1 and CDR2: SNHLY and FYNNEI. TCRdb's table, derived via immunoSEQ multiplex PCR, lists solely in-frame clones and lacks some. The sample includes 300,000 to 400,000 clones, roughly 90% of them seen just once. Seattle's cohort entered during active infection and was followed longitudinally. V and J are TRBV2 and TRBJ2-3; 12 nucleotides agree with TRBD2. The sample was peripheral blood. The origin of this receptor is a woman in her seventies with COVID-19, enrolled during active disease. This CDR3 is CASSEGWASGGALDTQYF. Here the CDR3 DNA reads TGTGCCAGCAGTGAAGGATGGGCTAGCGGGGGGGCCTTGGATACGCAGTATTTT.